This T cell receptor (beta chain) was sequenced in a study of control samples from healthy donors and cancer patients. Trimming stripped 8 bases from V and 5 bases from J, with 20 bases between. Looked up from germline, CDR1 is SEHNR and CDR2 is FQNEAQ (reference sequence). The CDR3 has 15 residues. The protocol was immunoSEQ multiplex PCR, while the TCRdb copy is restricted to in-frame clones and leaves out a portion. The sample lists about 180,000 clones; 75% to 95% were seen once. This sequence was found in a woman aged 40-49 years in good health. The genes are TRBV7-9 and TRBJ2-3; D is unresolved. Sequenced input: blood. CDR3 loop: CASDSRRSIQDTQYF. The CDR3 DNA reads TGTGCCAGCGATTCTCGGCGGTCTATACAAGATACGCAGTATTTT.